Each of the 25 T cell receptor beta chains below was sequenced from the same sample in a study of read filtering for tumor transcriptome and immune sequencing. Molecular barcoded adaptors covering alpha/delta and beta/gamma chains were used on roughly 370 ng RNA. TCRdb fed the reads into MiXCR, producing one record per CDR3 protein. The sample shows 35,000 to 50,000 distinct CDR3 sequences, 10% to 15% of them seen only once. Sequences were obtained from a population of CD138-negative cells sorted from bone marrow. These receptors were collected from a donor aged 40 or older with multiple myeloma.

This clonotype has a count of ten or more. The rearrangement uses TRBV15 and TRBJ2-3; D unresolved. Germline V CDR1 and CDR2: LNHNV, YYDKDF (reference sequence). The CDR3 covers 13 residues. V was trimmed by 2 bases and J by 2 bases, leaving 5 bases between them. For the CDR3, the DNA is TGTGCCACCAGCAGACCAGACACAGATACGCAGTATTTT. Its protein product is CATSRPDTDTQYF.

This clonotype occurred a few times. At one of its ends the junction is not consistent with the germline gene, which may arise from a read error. The rearrangement links TRBV7-8 to TRBJ1-1; 7 nucleotides align to TRBD1. Germline V gene lookup returns CDR1 SGHVS and CDR2 FQNEAQ. This CDR3 spans 14 amino acids. CDR3 DNA sequence: TGTGCCGGCAGCTCCTCACAGGGGTGGGAGGTAGCTTTCTTT. Its protein is CAGSSSQGWEVAFF.

Points on this clonotype: A much larger clone sits a single nucleotide away, making a read error possible. The chain uses TRBV6-2 or TRBV6-3 and TRBJ1-2, with unresolved D. The CDR3 is 13 amino acids. The germline V gene encodes CDR1 MNHEY and CDR2 SVGEGT. For the CDR3, the DNA is TGTGCCTGCAGTAGGGCGGAAAACTATGGCTACACCTTC. The encoded protein is CACSRAENYGYTF.

The chain is built from TRBV13 and TRBJ2-7, with 10 nucleotides matching TRBD1. Germline CDR1 reads PRHDT; CDR2 reads FYEKMQ (reference sequence). This CDR3 has 15 amino acids. Unmatched junction bases numbered 9, after V lost 5 bases and J lost 5 bases. CDR3 in amino acids: CASSRGTGASDEQYF. The CDR3 DNA sequence: TGTGCCAGCAGCCGAGGGACAGGGGCCTCGGACGAGCAGTACTTC.

At least ten counts were recorded for this clonotype. The CDR3 nucleotides are TGTGCCAGCAGCCAAGTGGCAGGCGCGGACCAGCCCCAGCATTTT. Protein: CASSQVAGADQPQHF. This chain uses TRBV3-1 with TRBJ1-5; D not resolved. V was cut by 1 base and J by 7 bases, with 14 bases left in between. The length of the CDR3 is 15 residues. Germline CDR1 and CDR2: LGHDT and YNNKEL (reference sequence).

This clonotype was recorded many times. This chain joins TRBV20-1 and TRBJ1-1; no definite D call. This CDR3 has 11 residues. Germline values: CDR1 DFQATT, CDR2 SNEGSKA (reference sequence). Trimming stripped 6 bases from V and 3 bases from J, with 8 bases between. The CDR3: CSAPEDTEAFF. In DNA form, the CDR3 reads TGCAGTGCCCCGGAGGACACTGAAGCTTTCTTT.

This clonotype was observed at least ten times. The CDR3 protein is CASSLDRNSPLHF. For the CDR3, the DNA is TGTGCCAGCAGCTTAGACAGGAATTCACCCCTCCACTTT. The rearrangement links TRBV7-9 to TRBJ1-6; a possible D gene is TRBD1 (5 bases). CDR1 and CDR2 (germline): SEHNR, FQNEAQ (reference sequence). CDR3 length equals 13 residues. Deletions cut 1 base from V and 7 bases from J, with 5 bases between.

In its sample, this clonotype was seen many times. The chain couples TRBV15 to TRBJ2-3; D might be TRBD1 or TRBD2, each matching 6 bases. CDR3 length: 15 amino acids. Germline CDR1 reads LNHNV; CDR2 reads YYDKDF (reference sequence). V lost 6 bases and J lost 0, with 13 bases in between. In DNA, the CDR3 is TGTGCCACCAGGGACGGGGGCGGAAGCACAGATACGCAGTATTTT. Translating it yields CATRDGGGSTDTQYF.

Many counts were recorded for this clonotype. The chain is built from TRBV24-1 and TRBJ2-5, with a tentative D call TRBD2 (5 bases). Trimming left V 3 bases short and J 4 bases short, with 11 bases between. Germline V gene data show CDR1 as KGHDR and CDR2 as SFDVKD. This CDR3 contains 14 residues. CDR3 in DNA: TGTGCCACCAGTGATCCCGGTCGGGGAGAGACCCAGTACTTC. This encodes CATSDPGRGETQYF.

A remark on this clonotype: One end of the junction is discordant with germline, which a read error may explain. The rearrangement uses TRBV20-1 and TRBJ1-6; D is unresolved. This CDR3 spans 16 amino acids. Per the germline V gene, CDR1 is DFQATT and CDR2 is SNEGSKA (reference sequence). This CDR3 reads CSVRVAEIAYNSPLHF. The CDR3 coding sequence is TGCAGTGTTAGAGTCGCTGAAATAGCCTATAATTCACCCCTCCACTTC.

Notes on this clonotype: A much bigger clone sits one base away, suggesting this may be a read error. The chain joins TRBV5-1 to TRBJ2-7; D is ambiguous. The CDR3 consists of 12 residues. Germline V lookup: CDR1 SGHRS, CDR2 YFSETQ. CDR3 sequence: CAGSSDIYEQYF. CDR3 nucleotides: TGCGCCGGCAGTTCCGACATCTACGAGCAGTACTTC.

This clonotype was observed at least ten times. The genes are TRBV5-1 and TRBJ2-3, with TRBD1 as a possible D gene (6 bases). V lost 6 bases and J 0 bases, leaving 17 bases between the germline ends. The CDR3 totals 16 residues. Germline loops: CDR1 SGHRS, CDR2 YFSETQ. This chain's CDR3 is CASNRAPSDSTDTQYF. CDR3 nucleotides: TGCGCCAGCAACAGGGCCCCGTCGGATAGCACAGATACGCAGTATTTT.

This clonotype was picked up many times. This chain joins TRBV28 and TRBJ2-6, with 7 bases aligning to TRBD1. The V gene end was trimmed by 6 bases and the J gene end by 2 bases; junction bases not matched to a gene: 7. The CDR3 consists of 16 residues. Germline V gene lookup returns CDR1 MDHEN and CDR2 SYDVKM. The CDR3 here is CASRSGGMAGANVLTF. DNA for the CDR3: TGTGCCAGCAGGTCAGGGGGAATGGCTGGGGCCAACGTCCTGACTTTC.

This clonotype was seen at least ten times. This chain connects TRBV10-3 to TRBJ1-1; no clear D gene. Germline values: CDR1 ENHRY, CDR2 SYGVKD. V shed 5 bases and J shed 3 bases, with 10 bases lying between them. The CDR3 sequence is 13 residues long. CDR3 region: CAISPAEYTEAFF. The CDR3, as DNA: TGTGCCATCAGTCCCGCAGAGTACACTGAAGCTTTCTTT.

This clonotype was observed many times. V is TRBV12-3 or TRBV12-4 and J is TRBJ2-1; the D is unclear. V was pared by 4 bases and J by 3 bases, with 16 bases between. The CDR3 is made up of 16 amino acids. CDR3 amino acids: CASSYVVTWDYNEQFF. The CDR3 nucleotides read TGTGCCAGCAGTTATGTAGTAACCTGGGACTACAATGAGCAGTTCTTC.

This sequence joins TRBV10-3 and TRBJ2-7, with D uncertain. Germline assignment: CDR1 ENHRY and CDR2 SYGVKD. The CDR3 has 12 amino acids. The V end was cut by 3 bases, the J end by 1 base, with 4 bases between. CDR3 sequence reads: CAISDGSYEQYF. The CDR3 DNA is TGTGCCATCAGTGATGGGTCCTACGAGCAGTACTTC.

This clonotype was counted many times. The chain couples TRBV28 to TRBJ2-2, with D possibly being TRBD1 or TRBD2 (6 bases each). V was pared by 7 bases and J by 0 bases, with 9 bases between. CDR3 length: 14 residues. Germline CDR1 reads MDHEN; CDR2 reads SYDVKM. CDR3 amino acids: CASTGAANTGELFF. The CDR3 nucleotides are TGTGCCAGCACGGGGGCAGCGAACACCGGGGAGCTGTTTTTT.

As regards this clonotype: A clone one base away is much larger, so this may be a read error. The chain joins TRBV19 to TRBJ2-5; possibly TRBD2 for D (6 bases). The CDR3 spans 14 residues. Germline values: CDR1 LNHDA, CDR2 SQIVND (reference sequence). The CDR3 loop reads CASGMAGRRETQYF. In DNA form, the CDR3 reads TGTGCCAGTGGTATGGCGGGGAGGAGAGAGACCCAGTACTTC.

This clonotype was seen at least ten times. Here the CDR3 DNA reads TGTGCCAGTAGTATAGGGCAGCGCCGAACCTACGAGCAGTACTTC. Translation: CASSIGQRRTYEQYF. The rearrangement uses TRBV19 and TRBJ2-7; no reliable D call. In germline, CDR1 is LNHDA, CDR2 SQIVND (reference sequence). This CDR3 has 15 residues. V lost 1 base, J lost 2 bases, and 12 bases lay in between. Full variable domain (remainder filled in from reference TRBV19 and TRBJ2-7): DGGITQSPKYLFRKEGQNVTLSCEQNLNHDAMYWYRQDPGQGLRLIYYSQIVNDFQKGDIAEGYSVSREKKESFPLTVTSAQKNPTAFYLCASSIGQRRTYEQYFGPGTRLTVT.

This clonotype was detected many times. The chain uses TRBV6-5 and TRBJ2-3; D is uncertain. CDR1 is MNHEY, CDR2 SVGAGI, per germline. The germline V and J ends were trimmed by 0 bases and 8 bases, with 9 bases remaining between them. The CDR3 extends over 13 amino acids. CDR3 DNA: TGTGCCAGCAGTTACTCAAACTCGGGTACGCAGTATTTT. Translated: CASSYSNSGTQYF.

This clonotype was detected many times. The genes are TRBV5-1 and TRBJ2-2, with 9 bases that match TRBD1. CDR1 and CDR2 (germline): SGHRS, YFSETQ. Germline trimming cut 0 bases from V and 10 bases from J; bases unmatched to any gene: 7. This CDR3 is built from 15 residues. CDR3 in amino acids: CASSLGTGVIEELFF. Here the CDR3 DNA reads TGCGCCAGCAGCTTGGGGACAGGGGTGATTGAGGAGCTGTTTTTT.

This chain uses TRBV11-2 with TRBJ1-1; D not certain. CDR1 SGHAT and CDR2 FQNNGV come from the germline V gene. V lost 0 bases to trimming and J lost 7 bases, with 9 bases between them. The CDR3 is 13 residues long. Written as DNA, the CDR3 is TGTGCCAGCAGCTTAGATGGGCAGAATGAAGCTTTCTTT. Translated: CASSLDGQNEAFF.

About this clonotype itself: A clone one base away is much larger, so this may be a read error. This sequence joins TRBV4-1 and TRBJ1-1; possible D gene TRBD1, 6 bases. CDR3 length: 14 amino acids. Germline values: CDR1 MGHRA, CDR2 YSYEKL. The CDR3 sequence: CASSPWPRGTEAVF. In DNA, the CDR3 is TGCGCCAGCAGCCCCTGGCCCAGGGGCACTGAAGCTGTCTTT.

This clonotype was detected many times. The chain employs TRBV18 and TRBJ2-1, with D unresolved. CDR3 length equals 11 residues. Germline V gene sequence: CDR1 KGHSH, CDR2 LQKENI. V shed 5 bases and J shed 8 bases, with 7 bases lying between them. CDR3 sequence: CASSSTDEQFF. The CDR3 DNA is TGTGCCAGCTCATCGACTGATGAGCAGTTCTTC.

In its sample, this clonotype was seen many times. Here the CDR3 reads CASSLGGTAYEQYF. The CDR3 nucleotides read TGTGCCAGCAGCTTAGGGGGGACAGCCTACGAGCAGTACTTC. The J gene is TRBJ2-7, the V gene TRBV7-9; 7 nucleotides agree with TRBD1. The CDR3 runs to 14 residues. In germline, CDR1 is SEHNR, CDR2 FQNEAQ (reference sequence). V lost 1 base to trimming and J lost 2 bases; unmatched junction nucleotides: 2.